Sequencing of this TCR beta chain was carried out in a study of CD8 T cells in Susac syndrome. In Susac syndrome patients, recently defined diagnostic criteria for definite or probable disease were met. The CDR3 consists of 16 residues. The germline gives CDR1 SEHNR, CDR2 FQNEAQ (reference sequence). The ends were cut back, 5 bases at V and 0 bases at J, with 14 bases in the middle. RNA, at roughly 0.45 to 1 ug, was reverse transcribed with random hexamers. Coverage of TCR beta CDR3 amplification by immunoSEQ multiplex PCR extended to 54 Vbeta and 13 Jbeta. TCRdb re-called the immunoSEQ multiplex PCR reads with MiXCR, one entry per CDR3 protein. The table records about 24,000 distinct CDR3 sequences, just over 90% of them present only once. About this clonotype: Its specificity is unknown.

Regarding the study as a whole: The number of Susac-specific public clones found was some 17 in total CD8+ repertoires and about five in CD8+ TEMRA repertoires.

This receptor was taken from a human donor with Susac syndrome. Material: CD8+ T cells from PBMCs. The J gene is TRBJ1-3, the V gene TRBV7-9; tentatively, D is TRBD1 (5 bases). CDR3 protein: CASSPGGTLSGNTIYF. CDR3 nucleotide sequence: TGTGCCAGCAGCCCCGGGGGGACTCTCTCTGGAAACACCATATATTTT.